The rows below give T cell receptor beta chains drawn from one sample of a study of blood T cell repertoires in COVID-19. TCRdb keeps only in-frame clones here, not all; method: immunoSEQ multiplex PCR. The sample lists 200,000 to 300,000 clones, roughly 89% seen once, with 2% to 3% in the top ten. Sequences were obtained from PBMCs or T cells enriched from blood (not recorded which). These receptors were taken from a young woman with acute COVID-19. Both conserved end residues are trimmed from each CDR3. The size entry is marked missing in some rows and otherwise reads once, few, many or a size class.

clone_size	v_call	j_call	cdr3_aa
.	TRBV7-2	TRBJ2-3	ASAGARFNTQY
few	TRBV19	TRBJ1-4	ASRTSGVREKLF
.	TRBV11-3	TRBJ2-7	ASSPGDRGLEEQY
.	TRBV5-1	TRBJ1-1	ASSVTGQAEAF
.	TRBV4-3	TRBJ2-2	ASSQGSSSSSTGELF
.	TRBV5-1	TRBJ2-7	ASSLGGPYEQY
.	TRBV7-2	TRBJ1-1	ASSRVGTGGSGLAF
.	TRBV29-1	TRBJ2-7	SVPGTGGTYEQY
.	TRBV7-9	TRBJ1-1	ASSLQGHMNTEAF
few	TRBV5-6	TRBJ1-2	ASTRGAADYGYT
.	TRBV5-6	TRBJ1-1	ASTLGGDTEAF
.	TRBV7-2	TRBJ2-1	ASSLAPERGRNEQF
.	TRBV27	TRBJ2-2	ASSWDRGAGELF
.	TRBV27	TRBJ1-2	ASSSFTRQGNYGYT
.	TRBV28	TRBJ1-2	ASTEQGANYGYT
.	TRBV24-1	TRBJ2-7	ATSDFRVTDSYEQY